Presented here are 18 T cell receptor beta chains from one specimen sequenced in a study of blood T cells in healthy people across ages. Together with a sample-barcoded 5' primer, a J-beta primer mix was included in a second PCR lasting roughly 6 to 12 cycles. TCRdb re-called the 5' RACE reads through MiXCR, storing one row per CDR3 protein. The sample has 600,000 to 900,000 distinct CDR3 sequences, roughly 25% seen once; the top ten hold 2.5% to 3.5%. These same data were also listed under a study on T cells of mothers and their children.

The sample consisted of blood. These receptor sequences come from a boy under 18 in good health.

The chain uses TRBV29-1 and TRBJ2-1; D unresolved. The V gene's germline CDR1 is SQVTM and CDR2 ANQGSEA. V was trimmed by 2 bases and J by 7 bases, leaving 6 bases between them. The CDR3 extends over 11 amino acids. CDR3 DNA sequence: TGCAGCGTTGAATTTACGAATGAGCAGTTCTTC. It is translated as CSVEFTNEQFF.

This clonotype was counted at least ten times. This chain joins TRBV13 and TRBJ2-5; D may be TRBD2 (5 bases). The assigned J gene may be wrong: the sequence end matches TRBJ2-1 better. This CDR3 has 12 amino acids. The germline V gene has CDR1 PRHDT and CDR2 FYEKMQ (reference sequence). The CDR3 DNA reads as TGTGCCAGCAGCTTAGCGGGAACTGAGCAGTTCTTC. Translating it yields CASSLAGTEQFF.

The chain recombines TRBV7-2 with TRBJ1-1; TRBD1 is a possible D gene (6 bases). Germline CDR1 SGHTA, CDR2 FQGNSA. The ends were cut back, 0 bases at V and 6 bases at J, with 8 bases in the middle. This CDR3 has 13 amino acids. The CDR3 coding sequence is TGTGCCAGCAGCTTAGCCGGGGGGCCTGAAGCTTTCTTT. This encodes CASSLAGGPEAFF.

The chain has TRBV28 and TRBJ1-3, with 7 positions matching TRBD1. This CDR3 is built from 14 residues. CDR1 is MDHEN, CDR2 SYDVKM, per germline. V was pared by 11 bases and J by 2 bases, with 9 bases of the junction left unmatched. CDR3 in amino acids: CAGGEGAAGNTIYF. CDR3 DNA sequence: TGTGCCGGAGGAGAGGGGGCCGCTGGAAACACCATATATTTT.

The table lists this clonotype with a few counts. The V gene is TRBV11-2, the J gene TRBJ2-7, with 10 bases fitting TRBD2. The CDR3 extends over 16 amino acids. V trimming: 2 bases; J trimming: 4 bases; junction bases outside the gene matches: 8. Germline V gene lookup returns CDR1 SGHAT and CDR2 FQNNGV. The CDR3 nucleotides are TGTGCCAGCAGCTTATCGGCCGGGACTAGCGAATACGAGCAGTACTTC. This codes for CASSLSAGTSEYEQYF.

This chain joins TRBV10-3 and TRBJ2-7; the match to TRBD1 covers 8 bases. The CDR3 is made up of 16 amino acids. J gave up 0 bases and V 6 bases, and 10 bases lay outside the gene matches. Germline assignment: CDR1 ENHRY and CDR2 SYGVKD. CDR3 in amino acids: CAIRTRDRGNSYEQYF. CDR3 DNA: TGTGCCATCAGAACGCGTGACAGGGGCAACTCCTACGAGCAGTACTTC.

The sample holds a few counts of this clonotype. The genes are TRBV4-2 and TRBJ2-1; D ambiguous. The CDR3 loop spans 16 amino acids. CDR1 is LGHNA, CDR2 YNFKEQ, per germline. V lost 1 base, J lost 5 bases, and 15 bases lay in between. The CDR3 loop is CASSQGAKEINNEQFF. The CDR3 DNA follows: TGTGCCAGCAGCCAAGGGGCGAAGGAGATCAACAATGAGCAGTTCTTC.

The rearrangement links TRBV4-1 to TRBJ1-4; 7 bases agree with TRBD1. Losses at the gene ends were 4 bases for V and 4 bases for J; bases not matched to a gene: 6. The CDR3 spans 15 residues. The germline V gene has CDR1 MGHRA and CDR2 YSYEKL. CDR3 sequence: CASSPGTVYNEKLFF. CDR3 coding DNA: TGCGCCAGCAGCCCGGGGACAGTTTATAATGAAAAACTGTTTTTT.

This chain uses TRBV3-1 with TRBJ2-6; no clear D gene. The CDR3 has 16 amino acids. V dropped 3 bases and J dropped 2 bases, with 11 bases sitting between them. Germline CDR1 reads LGHDT; CDR2 reads YNNKEL (reference sequence). CDR3 region: CASSQFSPPGANVLTF. The CDR3 coding sequence is TGTGCCAGCAGCCAGTTTAGCCCTCCTGGGGCCAACGTCCTGACTTTC.

The V gene is TRBV6-1, the J gene TRBJ1-2; possible D gene TRBD1, 5 bases. CDR3 length: 16 residues. V was trimmed by 5 bases and J by 0 bases, leaving 16 bases between them. Germline values: CDR1 MNHNS, CDR2 SASEGT. Written as DNA, the CDR3 is TGTGCCAGCAGTCCGTCTGCAGGGAGAACTAACTATGGCTACACCTTC. It yields the protein CASSPSAGRTNYGYTF.

The chain joins TRBV20-1 to TRBJ2-3; D gene unclear. Trimming took off 5 bases at V and 0 bases at J, with 12 bases between the two ends. Germline loops: CDR1 DFQATT, CDR2 SNEGSKA (reference sequence). The CDR3 has 14 amino acids. The CDR3 here is CSAAPSTSTDTQYF. The CDR3 DNA is TGCAGTGCTGCCCCAAGCACTAGCACAGATACGCAGTATTTT.

This clonotype was detected a few times. The V gene is TRBV6-1, the J gene TRBJ2-2, with D possibly matching TRBD2 (7 bases). Trimming stripped 6 bases from V and 4 bases from J, with 18 bases between. This CDR3 is built from 16 residues. Germline V gives CDR1 MNHNS, CDR2 SASEGT. As DNA, the CDR3 is TGTGCCAGCAGGCCGGAAGGCGGGGGCCTCACCGGGGAGCTGTTTTTT. Its translation: CASRPEGGGLTGELFF.

The chain is built from TRBV18 and TRBJ2-7, with unresolved D. Germline CDR1 KGHSH, CDR2 LQKENI. This CDR3 spans 17 amino acids. Trimming shortened V by 3 bases and J by 1 base, and 19 bases separated the two germline ends. The CDR3 loop is CASSPVFRSGSSYEQYF. CDR3 sequence (DNA): TGTGCCAGCTCACCCGTGTTCAGGAGTGGAAGTTCCTACGAGCAGTACTTC. Filled out from reference TRBV18 and TRBJ2-7, the complete variable domain reads NAGVMQNPRHLVRRRGQEARLRCSPMKGHSHVYWYRQLPEEGLKFMVYLQKENIIDESGMPKERFSAEFPKEGPSILRIQQVVRGDSAAYFCASSPVFRSGSSYEQYFGPGTRLTVT.

In its sample, this clonotype was seen many times. V and J are TRBV3-1 and TRBJ2-2; D uncertain. This CDR3 has 14 residues. CDR1 and CDR2 (germline): LGHDT, YNNKEL (reference sequence). V was shortened by 4 bases and J by 5 bases, with 11 bases between the two germline ends. The CDR3 protein is CASSPGPTTGELFF. The CDR3 DNA reads TGTGCCAGCAGCCCGGGCCCCACGACCGGGGAGCTGTTTTTT.

V gene TRBV9 combines with J gene TRBJ1-2; 7 bases match TRBD1. Germline assignment: CDR1 SGDLS and CDR2 YYNGEE. There are 17 residues in the CDR3. Unmatched junction bases numbered 18, after V lost 4 bases and J lost 6 bases. The CDR3 nucleotides read TGTGCCAGCAGCCCCGACCCCAACAGGGGAGCGCGAGATGGCTACACCTTC. Translation: CASSPDPNRGARDGYTF.

This chain links TRBV5-1 with TRBJ2-7; no reliable D call. The CDR3 has 14 amino acids. Per the germline V gene, CDR1 is SGHRS and CDR2 is YFSETQ. Trimming removed 0 bases from V and 5 bases from J, with 12 bases in between. The DNA of the CDR3 is TGCGCCAGCAGCTTGGACGGGCAGACAAACGAGCAGTACTTC. Its translation is CASSLDGQTNEQYF.

This clonotype has more than one count but fewer than ten. The V and J genes are TRBV20-1 and TRBJ1-5, with 7 bases lining up with TRBD1. The CDR3 runs 15 residues. Germline V gene lookup returns CDR1 DFQATT and CDR2 SNEGSKA (reference sequence). J lost 1 base, V lost 5 bases, and 8 bases had no gene match. The CDR3: CSAGVAGQSNQPQHF. CDR3 coding DNA: TGCAGTGCTGGGGTCGCGGGACAGAGCAATCAGCCCCAGCATTTT.

V usage is TRBV4-2 and J usage is TRBJ2-5, with D perhaps matching TRBD2 (6 bases). The tail of the sequence fits TRBJ2-1 better, so the J call may be wrong. The CDR3 loop spans 16 amino acids. Looked up from germline, CDR1 is LGHNA and CDR2 is YNFKEQ. The CDR3 DNA reads TGTGCCAGCAGCCAAGTCGGCGGGGTTTTGGACAATGAGCAGTTCTTC. Its protein product is CASSQVGGVLDNEQFF.